This T cell receptor (beta chain) stems from a study of beta chain features in type 1 diabetes. This clone was observed many times. Its antigen remains unidentified. The isolated RNA, all of it, was reverse transcribed, so expressed TCRB transcripts were what got sequenced. The protocol was immunoSEQ multiplex PCR, while the TCRdb copy is restricted to in-frame clones and leaves out a portion. The sample records more than 300,000 clones, around 10% being singletons. The study's findings and limits: Researchers reported that naive, central memory and Treg TCRB repertoires appeared more similar in patients than in healthy donors. Shortening that was moderate but significant affected the TCRB CDR3s of Type 1 diabetes patients in all four CD4+ subsets.

The germline gives CDR1 SEHNR, CDR2 FQNEAQ (reference sequence). The ends were cut back, 4 bases at V and 0 bases at J, with 12 bases in the middle. The CDR3 is 15 amino acids. The rearrangement joins TRBV7-9 to TRBJ1-1, with D unresolved. The source is a man aged 30 to 39 with type 1 diabetes. The sequenced material came from central memory CD4+ T cells from blood. CDR3 DNA: TGTGCCAGCAGCTATACCGGGTCCTTGAACACTGAAGCTTTCTTT. It encodes CASSYTGSLNTEAFF.